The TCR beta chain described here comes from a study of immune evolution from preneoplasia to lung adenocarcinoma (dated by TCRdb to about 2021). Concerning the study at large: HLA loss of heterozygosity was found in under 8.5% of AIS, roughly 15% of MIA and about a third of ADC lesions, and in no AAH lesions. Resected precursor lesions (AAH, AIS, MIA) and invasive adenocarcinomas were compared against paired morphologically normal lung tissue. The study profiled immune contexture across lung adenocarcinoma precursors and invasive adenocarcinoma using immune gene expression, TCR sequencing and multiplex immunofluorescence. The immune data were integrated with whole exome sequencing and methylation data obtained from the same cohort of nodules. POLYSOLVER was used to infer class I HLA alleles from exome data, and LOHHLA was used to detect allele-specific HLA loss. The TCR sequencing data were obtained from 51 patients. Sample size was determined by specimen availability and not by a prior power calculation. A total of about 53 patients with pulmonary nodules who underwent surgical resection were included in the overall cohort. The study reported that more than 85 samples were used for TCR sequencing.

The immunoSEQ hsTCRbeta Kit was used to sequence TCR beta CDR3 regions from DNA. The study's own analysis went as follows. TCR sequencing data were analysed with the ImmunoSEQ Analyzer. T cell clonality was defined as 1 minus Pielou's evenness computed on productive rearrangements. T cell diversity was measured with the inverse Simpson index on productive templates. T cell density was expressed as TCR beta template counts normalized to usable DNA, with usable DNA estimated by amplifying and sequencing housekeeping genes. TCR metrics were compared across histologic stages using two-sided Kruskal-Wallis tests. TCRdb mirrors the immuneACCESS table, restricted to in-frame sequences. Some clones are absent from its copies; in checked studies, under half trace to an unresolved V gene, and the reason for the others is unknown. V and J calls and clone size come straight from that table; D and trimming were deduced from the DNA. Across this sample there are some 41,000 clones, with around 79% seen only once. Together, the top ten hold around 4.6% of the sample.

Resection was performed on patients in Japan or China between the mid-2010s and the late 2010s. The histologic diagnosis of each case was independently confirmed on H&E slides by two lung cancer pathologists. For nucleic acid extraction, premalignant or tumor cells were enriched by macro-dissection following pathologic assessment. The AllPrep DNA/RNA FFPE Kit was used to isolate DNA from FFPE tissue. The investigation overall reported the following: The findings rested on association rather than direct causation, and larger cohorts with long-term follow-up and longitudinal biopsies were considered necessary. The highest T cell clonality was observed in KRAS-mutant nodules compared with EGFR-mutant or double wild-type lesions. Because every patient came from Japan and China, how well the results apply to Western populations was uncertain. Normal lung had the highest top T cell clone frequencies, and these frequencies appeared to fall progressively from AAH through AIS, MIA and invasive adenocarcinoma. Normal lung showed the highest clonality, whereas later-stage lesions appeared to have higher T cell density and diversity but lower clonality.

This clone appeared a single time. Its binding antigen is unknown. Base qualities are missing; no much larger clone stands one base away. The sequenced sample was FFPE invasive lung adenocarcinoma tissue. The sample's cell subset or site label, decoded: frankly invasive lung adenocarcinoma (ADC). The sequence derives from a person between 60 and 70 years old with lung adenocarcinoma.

The bases read TGTGCCAGCAGCTTAGGGCCGACTGCAACTAATGAAAAACTGTTTTTT. Its translation is CASSLGPTATNEKLFF. The chain is encoded by TRBV5-6 joined to TRBJ1-4, with the D gene too uncertain to name. A distance of 11 bases separates the germline ends of V and J, which lose 2 bases and 0 bases respectively. CDR1 SGHDT and CDR2 YYEEEE are derived from the germline V gene. The CDR3 numbers 16 residues from cysteine through phenylalanine. Just CDR3 DNA is preserved here, 48 bases in frame from base 1.